The T cell receptor (beta chain) described here comes from a study of T cells in narcolepsy. Concerning this clone itself: Its antigen is currently unknown.

Whole-study findings and limits: Healthy controls reportedly lacked the autoreactive clonotypes serially found in patients' blood. Comparing one patient's CSF and blood CD4+ clonotypes highlighted HCRT- and TRIB2-specific autoreactive clonotypes. No autoreactive T cell clone sequences appeared in some memory CD4+ repertoires.

Trimming took off 1 base at V and 6 bases at J, with 18 bases between the two ends. The germline V gene has CDR1 SGHDN and CDR2 FVKESK. The CDR3 has 17 residues. Sequencing used immunoSEQ multiplex PCR; TCRdb keeps in-frame clones, though not all of them. The table has some 13,000 clones, 85% to 90% seen once; the top ten hold approximately 1.7%. J is TRBJ2-2 and V is TRBV14; no firm D call. The receptor was isolated from a human donor with narcolepsy. Sequencing was done on a sample of CD45RA- memory CD4+ T cells from PBMCs. The CDR3 nucleotides are TGTGCCAGCAGCCAAGGGAGCACGAGCTCGGCGGCCGGGGAGCTGTTTTTT. This codes for CASSQGSTSSAAGELFF.